The entry that follows covers one T cell receptor (beta chain) sequence. This entry belongs to a study of PD-L1 blockade in urothelial cancer. As for the study in general: Patients commenced atezolizumab at some point between 2014 and 2016, and it was given at 1,200 mg intravenously every 3 weeks. Blood analysis took place 3 weeks (second dose) and 6 weeks after treatment start. Median blood clonality was roughly 0.074, with 82,636 unique TCRs.

Here immunoSEQ multiplex PCR was the method, and the copy in TCRdb shows in-frame clones only, minus some. The profile shows tens of thousands of clones, approximately 85% of them singletons. Germline assignment: CDR1 MNHEY and CDR2 SVGAGI. Unmatched junction bases numbered 5, after V lost 2 bases and J lost 2 bases. CDR3 length equals 15 residues. Stated time point: pretreatment peripheral blood. The J gene is TRBJ2-7, the V gene TRBV6-5, with 8 bases that match TRBD1. The sequences come from PBMCs, collected around atezolizumab (anti-PD-L1) treatment. The clonotype comes from a man in his sixties with urothelial cancer. This chain's CDR3 is CASSYRPDRAYEQYF. The CDR3 DNA is TGTGCCAGCAGTTACCGACCGGACAGGGCCTACGAGCAGTACTTC.